A single sample is the source of the 22 T cell receptor beta chains below, sequenced in a study of STAT5B mutations in CD4+ large granular lymphocyte leukemia. This table comes from immunoSEQ multiplex PCR, and its TCRdb copy is limited to in-frame clones, with some not included. The repertoire has under 35,000 clones, around 90% of them found once; the top ten carry roughly 0.43%. The sequencing sample was made of CD4+ T cells from blood buffy coats. These receptors originate from a human donor in good health.

V gene TRBV6-1 combines with J gene TRBJ2-5; possible D gene TRBD2, 5 bases. The J call may be incorrect, as the DNA end agrees better with TRBJ2-7. This CDR3 spans 13 amino acids. Germline CDR1 reads MNHNS; CDR2 reads SASEGT. CDR3 DNA sequence: TGTGCCAGCCGGGAAAGTAGCTCCTACGAGCAGTACTTC. Amino acids: CASRESSSYEQYF.

The chain is built from TRBV18 and TRBJ1-2; TRBD1 is a possible D gene (5 bases). In germline, CDR1 is KGHSH, CDR2 LQKENI. Between the trimmed V and J ends, which lost 1 base and 2 bases, there was a span of 11 bases. The CDR3 consists of 15 residues. CDR3 sequence (DNA): TGTGCCAGCTCACCACAATCCGGGACCAACTATGGCTACACCTTC. It translates to CASSPQSGTNYGYTF.

This clone was detected only a few times. This chain joins TRBV29-1 and TRBJ2-1; a weak D match, TRBD2 (5 bases). V was cut by 7 bases and J by 4 bases, with 5 bases left in between. This CDR3 spans 10 amino acids. Per germline, CDR1 SQVTM and CDR2 ANQGSEA. CDR3 sequence: CSAGYNEQFF. The DNA of the CDR3 is TGCAGCGCGGGATACAATGAGCAGTTCTTC.

The chain recombines TRBV7-6 with TRBJ2-5; D gene unclear. Trimming shortened V by 3 bases and J by 13 bases, and 15 bases separated the two germline ends. The V gene's germline CDR1 is SGHVS and CDR2 FNYEAQ. The CDR3 extends over 12 amino acids. CDR3 coding DNA: TGTGCCAGCAGCTTGTACAGCCCTCGGGTGTACTTC. It translates to CASSLYSPRVYF.

The rearrangement links TRBV18 to TRBJ2-7, with D perhaps matching TRBD2 (5 bases). Germline CDR1 KGHSH, CDR2 LQKENI. The ends were cut back, 4 bases at V and 5 bases at J, with 15 bases in the middle. CDR3 length: 14 amino acids. This CDR3 reads CASSRSGAGDEQYF. CDR3 sequence (DNA): TGTGCCAGCTCACGTTCGGGCGCGGGTGACGAGCAGTACTTC.

V gene TRBV7-2 combines with J gene TRBJ1-5, with D possibly matching TRBD1 (5 bases). V lost 5 bases and J lost 3, with 14 bases in between. CDR3 length: 15 amino acids. Germline CDR1 is SGHTA and CDR2 is FQGNSA. CDR3 loop: CASSPRGKDNQPQHF. The DNA for the CDR3 is TGTGCCAGCAGCCCTCGGGGGAAGGACAATCAGCCCCAGCATTTT.

The J gene is TRBJ2-5, the V gene TRBV30; 9 positions match TRBD1. The DNA end is a closer match to TRBJ2-7, so the J assignment may be wrong. Germline V gene data show CDR1 as GTSNPN and CDR2 as SVGIG (reference sequence). This CDR3 region has 15 residues. Written as DNA, the CDR3 is TGTGCCTGGACTACCGGGACAGGGTCAATTTACGAGCAGTACTTC. This gives the protein CAWTTGTGSIYEQYF.

The chain recombines TRBV25-1 with TRBJ1-1; 10 positions match TRBD1. Germline CDR1 is MGHDK and CDR2 is SYGVNS. The trim removed 4 bases at V and 6 bases at J, leaving 11 bases unmatched. The CDR3 totals 16 residues. CDR3: CASSGVLTGGSPEAFF. DNA of the CDR3: TGTGCCAGCAGTGGGGTATTGACAGGGGGCAGTCCTGAAGCTTTCTTT.

The chain recombines TRBV4-1 with TRBJ2-1; TRBD2 matches 7 bases. The V and J ends lost 2 bases and 4 bases, in that order; junction bases with no gene match: 5. The CDR3 covers 15 residues. The germline gives CDR1 MGHRA, CDR2 YSYEKL. The CDR3 coding sequence is TGCGCCAGCAGCCAATTGGGACTATCATACAATGAGCAGTTCTTC. Its protein is CASSQLGLSYNEQFF.

This clone was detected only a few times. The chain carries TRBV9 and TRBJ1-2; unclear D gene. This CDR3 contains 14 residues. Germline V gene sequence: CDR1 SGDLS, CDR2 YYNGEE. The ends were cut back, 3 bases at V and 10 bases at J, with 19 bases in the middle. The CDR3 sequence is CASSGGRELGDYTF. The CDR3 DNA reads as TGTGCCAGCAGCGGAGGACGAGAGCTAGGTGACTACACCTTC.

The gene calls are TRBV5-1 and TRBJ2-7, with D unresolved. Germline values: CDR1 SGHRS, CDR2 YFSETQ. The CDR3 spans 14 residues. Trimming pared 0 bases from V and 0 bases from J, leaving 7 bases between. CDR3 bases: TGCGCCAGCAGCTTGGCGTCTGTCTCCTACGAGCAGTACTTC. Translated: CASSLASVSYEQYF. The full variable domain, rest sourced from reference TRBV5-1 and TRBJ2-7, is KAGVTQTPRYLIKTRGQQVTLSCSPISGHRSVSWYQQTPGQGLQFLFEYFSETQRNKGNFPGRFSGRQFSNSRSEMNVSTLELGDSALYLCASSLASVSYEQYFGPGTRLTVT.

This chain links TRBV27 with TRBJ2-5, with TRBD1 matching 7 bases. Germline values: CDR1 MNHEY, CDR2 SMNVEV (reference sequence). After removal of 0 bases from V and 6 bases from J, the junction contained 4 bases not matched to a gene. The CDR3 is 14 amino acids. In nucleotides, the CDR3 is TGTGCCAGCAGTTTATCGGACAGGCCTCAGACCCAGTACTTC. This sequence encodes CASSLSDRPQTQYF.

This chain links TRBV29-1 with TRBJ2-2; D not resolved. Germline V gene sequence: CDR1 SQVTM, CDR2 ANQGSEA. The V end was cut by 4 bases, the J end by 1 base, with 7 bases between. The CDR3 consists of 13 residues. The CDR3 is CSVVLRNTGELFF. CDR3 coding DNA: TGCAGCGTTGTACTGCGGAACACCGGGGAGCTGTTTTTT.

The chain couples TRBV18 to TRBJ2-7; the D is unclear. The CDR3 contains 12 residues. V lost 5 bases and J 3 bases, leaving 8 bases between the germline ends. Germline V CDR1 and CDR2: KGHSH, LQKENI. CDR3 nucleotide sequence: TGTGCCAGCTCAATCACCGACTACGAGCAGTACTTC. Translation: CASSITDYEQYF.

The chain carries TRBV28 and TRBJ1-3; tentatively, D is TRBD1 (6 bases). Trimming took 10 bases from V and 4 from J, leaving 17 bases between them. CDR3 length: 14 residues. Per the germline V gene, CDR1 is MDHEN and CDR2 is SYDVKM. DNA for the CDR3: TGTGCCACCCTAAAGGGGGTGGAAGGAAACACCATATATTTT. It specifies CATLKGVEGNTIYF.

V gene TRBV29-1 combines with J gene TRBJ2-7, with TRBD1 matching 11 bases. Germline CDR1 SQVTM, CDR2 ANQGSEA. This CDR3 contains 17 residues. After removal of 3 bases from V and 1 base from J, the junction contained 11 bases not matched to a gene. The DNA of the CDR3 is TGCAGCGTTGAGAAGGGGACAGGGGGATATGAGTCCTACGAGCAGTACTTC. It codes for CSVEKGTGGYESYEQYF.

This chain connects TRBV27 to TRBJ1-5, with a weak D call TRBD1 (5 bases). This CDR3 is 16 amino acids long. Germline CDR1 reads MNHEY; CDR2 reads SMNVEV (reference sequence). V was pared by 8 bases and J by 1 base, with 18 bases between. CDR3 nucleotide sequence: TGTGCCAGCGCCTCCGACAGTTTAAGGAGCAATCAGCCCCAGCATTTT. Its translation: CASASDSLRSNQPQHF.

The CDR3: CASSGRDKRNEQYF. The DNA for the CDR3 is TGTGCCAGCAGCGGCCGGGACAAAAGAAACGAGCAGTACTTC. This rearrangement joins TRBV9 to TRBJ2-7, with D possibly being TRBD1 (6 bases). The germline CDR1 and CDR2 sequences are SGDLS and YYNGEE. V gave up 3 bases and J gave up 5 bases, with 15 bases separating them. The CDR3 totals 14 residues.

The rearrangement links TRBV11-3 to TRBJ1-2; the D is unclear. In germline, CDR1 is SGHNT, CDR2 YENEEA. CDR3 size: 15 residues. V dropped 0 bases and J dropped 4 bases, with 12 bases sitting between them. Here the CDR3 reads CASSLDTGFGYGYTF. The CDR3 DNA is TGTGCCAGCAGCTTAGATACCGGGTTTGGCTATGGCTACACCTTC. The whole variable domain, filled in from reference TRBV11-3 and TRBJ1-2, reads EAGVVQSPRYKIIEKKQPVAFWCNPISGHNTLYWYLQNLGQGPELLIRYENEEAVDDSQLPKDRFSAERLKGVDSTLKIQPAELGDSAVYLCASSLDTGFGYGYTFGSGTRLTVV.

The chain joins TRBV14 to TRBJ2-1; D may match TRBD1 or TRBD2 (5 bases each). Trimming shortened V by 5 bases and J by 0 bases, and 11 bases separated the two germline ends. In germline, CDR1 is SGHDN, CDR2 FVKESK. This CDR3 comprises 15 residues. DNA for the CDR3: TGTGCCAGCAGCGTCTGGGGGTACTCCTACAATGAGCAGTTCTTC. This codes for CASSVWGYSYNEQFF.

This chain uses TRBV19 with TRBJ1-1; 7 nucleotides match TRBD1. Trimming took 4 bases from V and 0 from J; bases not matched to a gene: 5. CDR1 and CDR2 (germline): LNHDA, SQIVND (reference sequence). The CDR3 totals 15 residues. CDR3 sequence: CASSKGGQLNTEAFF. For the CDR3, the DNA is TGTGCCAGTAGTAAGGGGGGACAGTTGAACACTGAAGCTTTCTTT.

This clone was seen once. The chain has TRBV5-1 and TRBJ2-1; D call uncertain. This CDR3 has 15 amino acids. CDR1 SGHRS and CDR2 YFSETQ come from the germline V gene. V lost 1 base and J lost 8, with 16 bases in between. DNA of the CDR3: TGCGCCAGCAGCTTGACCCCGGTCCGGTGGGATGAGCAGTTCTTC. As protein: CASSLTPVRWDEQFF.